The T cell receptor (beta chain) described here comes from a study of CD8 T cells in Susac syndrome. From germline, CDR1 is SQVTM and CDR2 ANQGSEA. The CDR3 length is 14 residues. The V end lost 4 bases, the J end lost 0 bases, and 13 bases lay between the germline ends. An amount of RNA that ranged from 0.5 to 1 ug was reverse transcribed with random hexamers. TCRdb re-derived calls from the immunoSEQ multiplex PCR reads in MiXCR, one entry per CDR3 protein. Here the sample spans about 440,000 distinct CDR3 sequences, approximately 89% being singletons. This clonotype was seen a few times. J is TRBJ2-7 and V is TRBV29-1; D unresolved. This TCR came from a human donor with multiple sclerosis. Source material: CD8+ T cells from PBMCs. The CDR3 spells CSVAGRKDSYEQYF. The CDR3 DNA reads as TGCAGCGTTGCCGGGCGGAAGGACTCCTACGAGCAGTACTTC.